Included here is one T cell receptor (beta chain) sequence, with context. The antigen is unknown. CDR1 is KGHSH, CDR2 LQKENI, per germline. The CDR3 length is 14 residues. V gave up 2 bases and J gave up 9 bases, with 13 bases separating them. This sample was taken from a study of Ad26.COV2.S vaccination and SARS-CoV-2 variants. General study points: Substantial breadth was reported for post-vaccination spike-specific CD8+ and CD4+ T cells.

The sample's treatment: around 19 received Ad26.COV2.S at low or high dose, single or two shots; about 5 received placebo; per-sample allocation not given. Following the first vaccine or placebo injection, samples were taken on day 63. Sequencing used immunoSEQ multiplex PCR; TCRdb keeps in-frame clones, though not all of them. This table has 430,000 or so clones, 89% appearing once. This sequence was found in a person aged 18-65 years who received the Ad26.COV2.S COVID-19 vaccine or a placebo. V usage is TRBV18 and J usage is TRBJ2-2; no definite D call. The starting material was peripheral blood, obtained in a trial of Ad26.COV2.S vaccine versus placebo. CDR3 in DNA: TGTGCCAGCTCACCAGAAAGGGTGCGGTGGGAGCTGTTTTTT. This sequence encodes CASSPERVRWELFF.